The T cell receptor (beta chain) described here comes from a study of identifying expanded T cells in peripheral blood. The germline CDR1 and CDR2 sequences are SGHAT and FQNNGV. With 1 base removed from V and 11 bases from J, the gap between germline ends came to 11 bases. The CDR3 runs to 13 residues. Method: immunoSEQ multiplex PCR; TCRdb's copy keeps in-frame clones and lacks some. Of over 100,000 clones in the sample, 88% were seen once. The specimen was blood. The chain joins TRBV11-2 to TRBJ1-4; possibly TRBD1 for D (6 bases). The TCR sequence derives from a person aged 18 to 70 in good health. The CDR3 reads CASSLAGEWKLFF. The CDR3 DNA sequence: TGTGCCAGCAGCTTAGCAGGGGAGTGGAAACTGTTTTTT.